The T cell receptor (beta chain) described here comes from a study of cytomegalovirus exposure and HLA in healthy donors. Study-wide context: About four fifths of 300 to 450 genotyped donors fell in the Caucasian-associated ancestry cluster. Overall study findings and caveats: Reported results showed that the classifier diagnosed cytomegalovirus status with high specificity and sensitivity. Overall, approximately 150 TCR beta chains were annotated as cytomegalovirus-associated.

Per germline, CDR1 KGHSH and CDR2 LQKENI. The CDR3 totals 13 residues. V lost 3 bases and J lost 8, with 13 bases in between. 13 Jbeta primers and 60 Vbeta primers were used for the PCR. Per the authors' pipeline: Counted up in a later analysis, unique TCR beta chains came to approximately 83 million, with around 9.9 million shared. Measured with immunoSEQ multiplex PCR; TCRdb has only the in-frame clones, and not every one. The V and J calls and clone size were taken over from that table, and D and trimming were inferred from the DNA. The sample contains 74,000 or so clones, 75% to 85% of which appear only once. With regard to this clone: What it recognizes is unknown.

This TCR came from a man aged 50-59 years in good health and CMV-seropositive. The chain combines TRBV18 with TRBJ1-2; D uncertain. Sequencing was done on a sample of PBMCs. CDR3 in DNA: TGTGCCAGCTCACCCGACAAATCCTACGGCTACACCTTC. Translation gives CASSPDKSYGYTF. The full variable domain, its missing parts supplied by reference TRBV18 and TRBJ1-2, is NAGVMQNPRHLVRRRGQEARLRCSPMKGHSHVYWYRQLPEEGLKFMVYLQKENIIDESGMPKERFSAEFPKEGPSILRIQQVVRGDSAAYFCASSPDKSYGYTFGSGTRLTVV.